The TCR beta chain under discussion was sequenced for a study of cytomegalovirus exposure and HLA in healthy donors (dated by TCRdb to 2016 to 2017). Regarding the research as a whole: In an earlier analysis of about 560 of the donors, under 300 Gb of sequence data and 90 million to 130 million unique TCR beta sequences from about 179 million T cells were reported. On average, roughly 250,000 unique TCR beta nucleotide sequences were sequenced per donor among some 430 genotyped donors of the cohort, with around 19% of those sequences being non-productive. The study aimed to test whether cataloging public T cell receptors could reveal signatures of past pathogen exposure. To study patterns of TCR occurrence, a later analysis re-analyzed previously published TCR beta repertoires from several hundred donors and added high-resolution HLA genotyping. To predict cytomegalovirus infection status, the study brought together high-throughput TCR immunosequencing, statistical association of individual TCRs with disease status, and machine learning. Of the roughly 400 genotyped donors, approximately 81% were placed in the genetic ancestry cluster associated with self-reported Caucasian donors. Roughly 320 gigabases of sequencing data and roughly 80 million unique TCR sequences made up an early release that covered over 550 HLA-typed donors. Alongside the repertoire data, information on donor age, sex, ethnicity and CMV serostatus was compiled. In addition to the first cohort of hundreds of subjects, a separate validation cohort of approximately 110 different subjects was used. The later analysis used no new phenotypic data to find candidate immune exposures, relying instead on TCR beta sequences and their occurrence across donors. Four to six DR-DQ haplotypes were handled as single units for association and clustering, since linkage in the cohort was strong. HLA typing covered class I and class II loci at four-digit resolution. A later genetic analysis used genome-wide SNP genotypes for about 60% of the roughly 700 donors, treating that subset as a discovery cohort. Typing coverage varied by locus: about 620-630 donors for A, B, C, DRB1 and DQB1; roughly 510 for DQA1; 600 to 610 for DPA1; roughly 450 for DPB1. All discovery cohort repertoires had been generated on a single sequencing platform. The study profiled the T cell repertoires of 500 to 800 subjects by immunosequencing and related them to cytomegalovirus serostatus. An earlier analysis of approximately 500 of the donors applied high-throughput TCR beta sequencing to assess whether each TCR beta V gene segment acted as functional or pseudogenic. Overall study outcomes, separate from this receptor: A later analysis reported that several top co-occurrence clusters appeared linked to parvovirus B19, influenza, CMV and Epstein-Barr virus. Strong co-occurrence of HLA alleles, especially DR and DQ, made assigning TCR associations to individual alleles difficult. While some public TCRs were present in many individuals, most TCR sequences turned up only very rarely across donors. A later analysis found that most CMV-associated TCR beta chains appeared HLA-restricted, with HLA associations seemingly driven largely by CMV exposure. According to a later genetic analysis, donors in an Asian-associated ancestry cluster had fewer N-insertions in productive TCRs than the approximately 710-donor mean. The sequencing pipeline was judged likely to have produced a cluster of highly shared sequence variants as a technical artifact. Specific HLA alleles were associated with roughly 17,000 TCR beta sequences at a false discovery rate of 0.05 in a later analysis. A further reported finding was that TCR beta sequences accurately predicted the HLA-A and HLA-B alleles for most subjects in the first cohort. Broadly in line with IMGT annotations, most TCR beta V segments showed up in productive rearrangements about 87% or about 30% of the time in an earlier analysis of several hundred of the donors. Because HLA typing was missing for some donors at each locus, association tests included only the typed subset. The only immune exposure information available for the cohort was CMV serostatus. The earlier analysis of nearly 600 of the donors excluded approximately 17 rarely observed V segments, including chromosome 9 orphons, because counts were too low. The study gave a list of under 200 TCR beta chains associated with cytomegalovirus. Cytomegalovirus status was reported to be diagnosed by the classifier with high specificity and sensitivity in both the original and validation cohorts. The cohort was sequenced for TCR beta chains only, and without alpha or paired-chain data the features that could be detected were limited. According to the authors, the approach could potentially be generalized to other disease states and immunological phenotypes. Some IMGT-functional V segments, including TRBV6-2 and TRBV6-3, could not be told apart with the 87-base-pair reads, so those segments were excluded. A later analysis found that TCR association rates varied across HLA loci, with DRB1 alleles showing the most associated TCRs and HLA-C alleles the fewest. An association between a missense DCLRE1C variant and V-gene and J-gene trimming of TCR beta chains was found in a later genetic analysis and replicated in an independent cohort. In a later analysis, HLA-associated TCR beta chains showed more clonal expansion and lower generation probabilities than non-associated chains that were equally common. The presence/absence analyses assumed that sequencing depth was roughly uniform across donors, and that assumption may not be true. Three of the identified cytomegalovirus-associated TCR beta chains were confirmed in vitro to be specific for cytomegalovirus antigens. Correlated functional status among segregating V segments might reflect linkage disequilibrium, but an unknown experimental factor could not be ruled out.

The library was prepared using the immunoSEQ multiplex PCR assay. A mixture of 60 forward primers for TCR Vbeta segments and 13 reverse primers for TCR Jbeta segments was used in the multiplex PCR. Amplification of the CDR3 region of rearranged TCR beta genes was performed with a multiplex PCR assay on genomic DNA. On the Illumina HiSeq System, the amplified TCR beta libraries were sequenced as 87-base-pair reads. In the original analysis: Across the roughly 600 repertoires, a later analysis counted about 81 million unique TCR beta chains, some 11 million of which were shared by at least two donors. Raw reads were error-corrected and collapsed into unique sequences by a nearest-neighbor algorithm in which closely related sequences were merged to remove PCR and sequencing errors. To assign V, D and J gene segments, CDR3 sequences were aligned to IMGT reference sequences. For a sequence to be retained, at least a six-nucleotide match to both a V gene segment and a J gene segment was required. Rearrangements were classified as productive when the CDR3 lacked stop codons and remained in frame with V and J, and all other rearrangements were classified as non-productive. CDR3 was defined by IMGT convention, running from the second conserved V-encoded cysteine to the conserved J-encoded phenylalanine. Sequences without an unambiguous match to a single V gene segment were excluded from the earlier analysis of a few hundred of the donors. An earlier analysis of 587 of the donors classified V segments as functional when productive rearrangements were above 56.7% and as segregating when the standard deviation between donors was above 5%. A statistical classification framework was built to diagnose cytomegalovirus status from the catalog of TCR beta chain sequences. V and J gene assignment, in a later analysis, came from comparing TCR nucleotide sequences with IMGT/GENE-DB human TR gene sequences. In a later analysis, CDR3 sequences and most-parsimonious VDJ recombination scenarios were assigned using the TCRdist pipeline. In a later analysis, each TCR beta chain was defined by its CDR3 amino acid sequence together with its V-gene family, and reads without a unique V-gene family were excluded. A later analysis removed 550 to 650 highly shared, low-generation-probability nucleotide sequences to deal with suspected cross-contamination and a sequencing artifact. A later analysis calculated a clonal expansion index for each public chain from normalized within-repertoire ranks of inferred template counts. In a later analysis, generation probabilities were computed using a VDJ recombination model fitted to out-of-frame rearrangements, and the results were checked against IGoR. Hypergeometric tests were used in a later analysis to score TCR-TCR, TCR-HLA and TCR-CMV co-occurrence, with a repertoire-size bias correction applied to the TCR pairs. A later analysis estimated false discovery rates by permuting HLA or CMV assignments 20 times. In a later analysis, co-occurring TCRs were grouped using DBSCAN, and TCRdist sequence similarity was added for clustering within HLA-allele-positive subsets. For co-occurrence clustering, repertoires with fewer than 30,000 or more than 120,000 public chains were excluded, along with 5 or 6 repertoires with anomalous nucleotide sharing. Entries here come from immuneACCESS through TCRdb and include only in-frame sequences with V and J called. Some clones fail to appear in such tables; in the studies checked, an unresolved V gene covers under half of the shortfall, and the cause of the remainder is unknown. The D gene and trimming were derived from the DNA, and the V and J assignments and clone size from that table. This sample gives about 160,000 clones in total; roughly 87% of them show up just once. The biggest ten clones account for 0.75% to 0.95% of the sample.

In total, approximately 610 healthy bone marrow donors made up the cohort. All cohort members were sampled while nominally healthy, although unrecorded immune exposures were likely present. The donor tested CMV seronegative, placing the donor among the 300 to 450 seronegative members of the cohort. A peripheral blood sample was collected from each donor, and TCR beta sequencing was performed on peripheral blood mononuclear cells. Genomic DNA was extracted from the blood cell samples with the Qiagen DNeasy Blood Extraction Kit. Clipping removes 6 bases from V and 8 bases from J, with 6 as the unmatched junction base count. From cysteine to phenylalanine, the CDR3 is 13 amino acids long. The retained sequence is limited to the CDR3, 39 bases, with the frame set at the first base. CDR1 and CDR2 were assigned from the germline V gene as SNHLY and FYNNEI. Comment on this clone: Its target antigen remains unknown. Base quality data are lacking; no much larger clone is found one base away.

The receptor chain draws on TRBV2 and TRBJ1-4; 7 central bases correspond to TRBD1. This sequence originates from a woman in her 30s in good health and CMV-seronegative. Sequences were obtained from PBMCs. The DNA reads TGTGCCAGCAGAGGGGGCGGTTCGGAAAAACTGTTTTTT. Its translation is CASRGGGSEKLFF.